The sequence of this T cell receptor beta chain was determined in a study of OX40 agonist ivuxolimab in advanced cancers. Study information: Patients received the agonistic anti-OX40 (CD134) antibody ivuxolimab.

Germline assignment: CDR1 MNHEY and CDR2 SMNVEV (reference sequence). Trimming shortened V by 2 bases and J by 9 bases, and 13 bases separated the two germline ends. This CDR3 region has 13 residues. Here immunoSEQ multiplex PCR was the method, and the copy in TCRdb shows in-frame clones only, minus some. The sample has about 100,000 clones, about 89% seen once. Study-wide points: On average, CD8+ T cells had more expanded clones than CD4+. In the expanded peripheral T cells, antigen specificity was never determined.

About this clone: Its antigen is currently unknown.

The sequence was obtained from an adult with an advanced solid tumor such as melanoma, head and neck, liver or kidney cancer. Material: CD4+ or CD8+ T cells sorted from blood, obtained in a trial of the OX40 agonist ivuxolimab. J is TRBJ2-5 and V is TRBV27; possible D gene TRBD2, 5 bases. The CDR3 sequence: CASSLAYSGAQYF. The CDR3 DNA reads as TGTGCCAGCAGTTTAGCGTACTCCGGGGCCCAGTACTTC.